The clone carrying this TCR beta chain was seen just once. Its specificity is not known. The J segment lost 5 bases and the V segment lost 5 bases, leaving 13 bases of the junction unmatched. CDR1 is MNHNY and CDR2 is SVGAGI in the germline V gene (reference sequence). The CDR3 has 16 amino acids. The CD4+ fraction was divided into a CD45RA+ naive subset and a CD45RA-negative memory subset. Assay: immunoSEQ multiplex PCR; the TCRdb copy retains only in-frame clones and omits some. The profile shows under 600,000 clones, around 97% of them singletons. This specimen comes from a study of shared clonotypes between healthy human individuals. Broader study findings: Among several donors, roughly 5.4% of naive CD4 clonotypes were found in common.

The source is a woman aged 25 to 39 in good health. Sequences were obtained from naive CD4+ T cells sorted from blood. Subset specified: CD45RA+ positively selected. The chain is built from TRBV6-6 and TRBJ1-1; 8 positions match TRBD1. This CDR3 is CASSPRQGASFTEAFF. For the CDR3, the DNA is TGTGCCAGCAGTCCACGGCAGGGGGCGAGTTTTACTGAAGCTTTCTTT.